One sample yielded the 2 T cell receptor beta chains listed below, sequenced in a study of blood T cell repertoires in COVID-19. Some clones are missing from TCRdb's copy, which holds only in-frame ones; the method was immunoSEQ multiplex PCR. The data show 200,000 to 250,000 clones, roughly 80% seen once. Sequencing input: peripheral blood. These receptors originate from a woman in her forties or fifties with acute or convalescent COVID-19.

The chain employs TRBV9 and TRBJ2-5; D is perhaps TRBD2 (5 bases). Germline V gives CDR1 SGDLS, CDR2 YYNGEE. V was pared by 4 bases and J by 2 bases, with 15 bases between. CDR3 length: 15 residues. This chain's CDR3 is CASSLRGFGQETQYF. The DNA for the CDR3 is TGTGCCAGCAGCCTCAGAGGGTTCGGACAAGAGACCCAGTACTTC.

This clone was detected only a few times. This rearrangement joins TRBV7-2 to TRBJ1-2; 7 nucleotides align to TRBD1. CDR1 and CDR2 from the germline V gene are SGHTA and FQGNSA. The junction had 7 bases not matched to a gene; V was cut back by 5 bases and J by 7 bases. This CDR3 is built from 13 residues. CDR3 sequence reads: CASSTQQGSGYTF. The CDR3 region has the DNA TGTGCCAGCAGCACCCAACAGGGGTCTGGCTACACCTTC.